Included here is one T cell receptor (beta chain) sequence, with context. Its antigen is not identified. V lost 0 bases and J lost 4, with 11 bases in between. CDR3 length: 14 residues. Germline CDR1 SGHDT, CDR2 YYEEEE. These data come from a study of OX40 agonist ivuxolimab in advanced cancers. Study outcomes and limitations: Which antigen the expanded peripheral T cells recognized is unknown.

Measured with immunoSEQ multiplex PCR; TCRdb has only the in-frame clones, and not every one. The top ten clones hold 23% of a sample with about 15,000 clones, roughly nine tenths of them seen once. The TCR comes from an adult with an advanced solid tumor such as melanoma, head and neck, liver or kidney cancer. Material: CD4+ or CD8+ T cells sorted from blood, obtained in a trial of the OX40 agonist ivuxolimab. This chain links TRBV5-6 with TRBJ2-7; D is perhaps TRBD1 (5 bases). The CDR3 coding sequence is TGTGCCAGCAGCTTGGTTGGGGCCTCATACGAGCAGTACTTC. Protein sequence: CASSLVGASYEQYF.